The rows below give T cell receptor beta chains drawn from one sample of a study of cytomegalovirus exposure and HLA in healthy donors. The table came from immunoSEQ multiplex PCR; TCRdb's copy has only in-frame clones and leaves some out. The data hold about 200,000 clones, with roughly 84% observed a single time. The sequencing input was PBMCs. Receptors originate from a man aged 50-59 years in good health and CMV-seronegative. Both conserved end residues are trimmed from each CDR3. The order of the fields is clone size, V gene, J gene, CDR3 protein. Rows give clone size only sometimes, using once, few, many, or a class for an expanded clone.

.	TRBV4-1	TRBJ2-3	ASSQDKGASTDTQY
.	TRBV28	TRBJ1-5	ASSSRQGSNQPQH
few	TRBV4-1	TRBJ2-2	ASSHPPDRAGELF
.	TRBV27	TRBJ2-1	ASTKGLAGNNEQF
few	TRBV5-1	TRBJ2-3	ASGAAASTDTQY
.	TRBV12-2	TRBJ2-7	ASRLAYMGLRHEQY
.	TRBV28	TRBJ2-2	ASGQGMPGELF
.	TRBV7-2	TRBJ2-7	ASSLALKAGGGLEQY
few	TRBV28	TRBJ2-2	ASKFGQGNTGELF
.	TRBV28	TRBJ1-6	ASSSPGTSYNSPLH
.	TRBV5-1	TRBJ1-2	ASGQQNYGYT
.	TRBV4-1	TRBJ2-4	ASSQAPGLAGVQNIQY
.	TRBV2	TRBJ2-2	ASREGQGNTGELF
.	TRBV5-1	TRBJ1-2	ASSYDREGGYT
once	TRBV5-4	TRBJ2-3	ASSFPRGGRITDTQY
.	TRBV5-1	TRBJ2-5	ASSPDPGSGLWGETQY
.	TRBV27	TRBJ2-7	ASSTHSGLPYEQY
.	TRBV5-1	TRBJ1-2	ASSLLGEGTRNYGYT
.	TRBV14	TRBJ1-2	ASSRGPANYGYT
.	TRBV5-1	TRBJ1-5	ASSPGQGENQPQH
.	TRBV19	TRBJ2-7	ASSILGQGDYEQY
.	TRBV25-1	TRBJ2-5	ASRRTGGVQETQY
.	TRBV6-4	TRBJ2-7	ASSDRAGDEQY
.	TRBV9	TRBJ2-1	ASSDGTSVSNEQF
.	TRBV9	TRBJ1-1	ASSVGGGETEAF
.	TRBV29-1	TRBJ1-2	SVEDPLLTVYGYT
.	TRBV6-1	TRBJ1-2	ASEGRGQGSHGYT
.	TRBV29-1	TRBJ2-7	SVPGTPYEQY
.	TRBV7-3	TRBJ2-2	ASSLTLSVTGELF
.	TRBV5-8	TRBJ1-2	ASSSRRGGYGYT
.	TRBV28	TRBJ1-1	ASRSTGVLAEAF
.	TRBV9	TRBJ2-1	ASSVDSGSYNEQF
.	TRBV5-1	TRBJ2-7	ASSGRTSGTPHEQY
.	TRBV6-5	TRBJ2-1	ASSYRTGGVDNEQF
.	TRBV6-5	TRBJ1-1	ASSRWTGNTEAF
.	TRBV28	TRBJ2-6	ASSSPTGAPGANVLT
.	TRBV27	TRBJ2-1	ASSLAGGTNEQF
once	TRBV30	TRBJ2-7	AWSLLTGDSYEQY
few	TRBV7-6	TRBJ2-2	ASSSRLAGNTGELF
.	TRBV7-3	TRBJ2-3	ASSLTLTSGSRSTDTQY
once	TRBV4-2	TRBJ1-2	ASSQDTGGGFDYGYT
.	TRBV18	TRBJ2-1	ASSPRREGPPNEQF
.	TRBV27	TRBJ1-6	ASSLSYNSPLH
.	TRBV29-1	TRBJ2-1	SVRLPTYNEQF
.	TRBV4-1	TRBJ2-5	ASSQDKASGRMETQY
.	TRBV27	TRBJ2-2	ASSRGQNTGELF
.	TRBV2	TRBJ2-1	ATSPSRGGNYNEQF
.	TRBV5-4	TRBJ2-1	ASSPPTSGNNEQF
.	TRBV15	TRBJ2-1	ATSMPRDRGYNEQF
.	TRBV6-6	TRBJ2-5	ASSNRGETQY
.	TRBV28	TRBJ2-5	ASSSTGTGKETQY
.	TRBV5-1	TRBJ2-1	ASSLGLAGAEQF
.	TRBV10-2	TRBJ2-2	ASRRTSGRAPSGGELF
.	TRBV7-9	TRBJ2-5	ASSRGQKETQY
few	TRBV5-1	TRBJ2-1	ASSGTTSSYNEQF
.	TRBV19	TRBJ1-5	ASSMGQGRNQPQH
.	TRBV28	TRBJ2-1	ASSSAGGKPGQF
.	TRBV6-1	TRBJ1-2	ASRITGNGYT